The following is a T cell receptor beta chain sequence with its context. Its antigen is undetermined. The entry originates in a study of shared clonotypes between healthy human individuals. Overall study context: CD8 memory received one plate per donor, CD8 naive two, CD4 memory three and CD4 naive three. Findings and limits, study-wide: Sharing across four donors was seen in around 5% of naive CD4 clonotypes.

Libraries were prepared by immunoSEQ multiplex PCR; TCRdb keeps only in-frame clonotypes and omits some of them. Of about 1 million clones in the sample, approximately 72% are singletons; the top ten hold approximately 1.5%. This CDR3 is built from 14 residues. Germline loops: CDR1 MNHNY, CDR2 SVGAGI (reference sequence). V was cut by 5 bases and J by 0 bases, with 9 bases left in between. The TCR sequence derives from a man aged 18-30 years in good health. Specimen: memory CD4+ T cells sorted from blood. As for subset: CD45RA-negative fraction. V gene TRBV6-6 combines with J gene TRBJ2-3, with D unresolved. The CDR3 nucleotides read TGTGCCAGCAGTCCTTTTGCTAGCACAGATACGCAGTATTTT. Translation gives CASSPFASTDTQYF.